This entry lists 11 T cell receptor beta chains sequenced from one sample in a study of T-cell memory formation after mild COVID-19. A single record per CDR3 protein comes from TCRdb applying MiXCR to the 5' RACE reads. The table lists 550,000 to 700,000 distinct CDR3 sequences, about a sixth of them singletons. The sample was PBMCs or a T cell subset sorted from them (not recorded which). Receptors were obtained from an adult woman who had mild COVID-19 (a few samples of this study predate the infection). Cell type and time point are not known.

This chain connects TRBV6-5 to TRBJ1-2, with 7 bases identical to TRBD1. CDR1 MNHEY and CDR2 SVGAGI come from the germline V gene. Losses at the gene ends were 0 bases for V and 8 bases for J; bases not matched to a gene: 15. The CDR3 sequence is 17 residues long. The CDR3 reads CASSYSSPGGSSWGYTF. DNA for the CDR3: TGTGCCAGCAGTTACTCGTCACCAGGGGGGTCCTCTTGGGGCTACACCTTC.

The chain carries TRBV10-3 and TRBJ1-1, with TRBD1 matching 8 bases. Trimming took 8 bases from V and 8 from J; bases not matched to a gene: 7. Per germline, CDR1 ENHRY and CDR2 SYGVKD. This CDR3 region has 12 residues. This CDR3 is CAIEDRVGEAFF. CDR3 DNA: TGTGCCATCGAGGACAGGGTTGGAGAAGCTTTCTTT.

The chain carries TRBV6-1 and TRBJ1-5; maybe TRBD1 (6 bases). Germline CDR1 reads MNHNS; CDR2 reads SASEGT. V was pared by 6 bases and J by 0 bases, with 12 bases between. CDR3 length: 15 amino acids. This chain's CDR3 is CASRDDRYSNQPQHF. In nucleotides, the CDR3 is TGTGCCAGCAGGGATGACAGGTATAGCAATCAGCCCCAGCATTTT.

The chain uses TRBV7-2 and TRBJ2-1, with 7 nucleotides matching TRBD1. From germline, CDR1 is SGHTA and CDR2 FQGNSA. The trim removed 4 bases at V and 9 bases at J, leaving 12 bases unmatched. This CDR3 has 15 residues. The DNA of the CDR3 is TGTGCCAGCAGCTCGGGGCGACAGGGAAGTCGTGAGCAGTTCTTC. It is translated as CASSSGRQGSREQFF. The entire variable domain, with the rest obtained from reference TRBV7-2 and TRBJ2-1, is as follows: GAGVSQSPSNKVTEKGKDVELRCDPISGHTALYWYRQSLGQGLEFLIYFQGNSAPDKSGLPSDRFSAERTGGSVSTLTIQRTQQEDSAVYLCASSSGRQGSREQFFGPGTRLTVL.

The chain couples TRBV25-1 to TRBJ1-3; D perhaps matches TRBD1 (5 bases). V gave up 3 bases and J gave up 1 base, with 7 bases separating them. Germline V gene lookup returns CDR1 MGHDK and CDR2 SYGVNS. This CDR3 is built from 14 residues. Here the CDR3 reads CASSDAGSGNTIYF. CDR3 sequence (DNA): TGTGCCAGCAGTGATGCAGGGTCTGGAAACACCATATATTTT.

This clonotype has at least ten counts. The chain has TRBV6-5 and TRBJ2-3, with no clear D. V was shortened by 6 bases and J by 6 bases, with 13 bases between the two germline ends. Germline V gives CDR1 MNHEY, CDR2 SVGAGI. The CDR3 has 13 amino acids. CDR3 nucleotide sequence: TGTGCCAGCAGGGATCTGGTTGCGGATACGCAGTATTTT. This gives the protein CASRDLVADTQYF.

This clonotype was recorded many times. The chain is built from TRBV5-4 and TRBJ2-7; TRBD2 might be the D (6 bases). Trimming removed 0 bases from V and 4 bases from J, with 17 bases in between. The CDR3 contains 16 residues. Germline V gives CDR1 SGHNT, CDR2 YYREEE (reference sequence). The DNA of the CDR3 is TGTGCCAGCAGCTTGGACTCACGCGGGATGATATACGAGCAGTACTTC. It codes for CASSLDSRGMIYEQYF.

This clonotype was counted between two and nine times. The chain joins TRBV7-3 to TRBJ2-1; 12 nucleotides align to TRBD2. The V and J ends lost 5 bases and 7 bases, in that order; junction bases with no gene match: 9. The CDR3 is 16 amino acids. Germline V gene sequence: CDR1 SGHTA, CDR2 FQGTGA. The CDR3 protein is CASSLTGLAGGNEQFF. CDR3 bases: TGTGCCAGCAGCCTCACCGGCCTAGCGGGGGGGAATGAGCAGTTCTTC.

The V and J genes are TRBV3-1 and TRBJ2-3; TRBD2 aligns across 13 bases. The CDR3 contains 13 residues. V shed 6 bases and J 10 bases; nucleotides not matched to a gene: 4. Germline loops: CDR1 LGHDT, CDR2 YNNKEL (reference sequence). The CDR3 sequence is CASRKTSGGSQYF. In DNA, the CDR3 is TGTGCCAGCAGAAAGACTAGCGGGGGGTCGCAGTATTTT.

This clonotype was seen only a few times. This sequence joins TRBV12-3 or TRBV12-4 and TRBJ1-1; 8 bases map to TRBD1. V lost 3 bases to trimming and J lost 5 bases; unmatched junction nucleotides: 5. The CDR3 spans 14 residues. The CDR3 reads CASSFVRGRTEAFF. The CDR3 DNA reads TGTGCCAGCAGTTTCGTCAGGGGGCGTACTGAAGCTTTCTTT.

This clonotype was observed many times. CDR3 sequence: CASSFLYQGKNTGELFF. In DNA, the CDR3 is TGTGCCAGCAGTTTCTTATACCAGGGGAAAAACACCGGGGAGCTGTTTTTT. V usage is TRBV12-3 or TRBV12-4 and J usage is TRBJ2-2; D may be TRBD1 (6 bases). Trimming pared 3 bases from V and 2 bases from J, leaving 16 bases between. This CDR3 comprises 17 residues.